The sequence of this TCR beta chain was determined in a study of cytomegalovirus exposure and HLA in healthy donors. The study ran its PCR with 60 Vbeta and 13 Jbeta primers. Assay: immunoSEQ multiplex PCR; the TCRdb copy retains only in-frame clones and omits some. Here the sample spans 100,000 to 150,000 clones, 82% being singletons. Germline V gene sequence: CDR1 MNHEY, CDR2 SVGAGI. The CDR3 consists of 15 residues. Unmatched junction bases numbered 9, after V lost 5 bases and J lost 3 bases. Study-wide findings and caveats: In vitro testing confirmed a few CMV-associated chains as specific for CMV antigens. Sequencing depth across donors, presence/absence analyses assumed, was roughly uniform.

A word on this clone: Its target is unknown.

The origin of this receptor is a boy aged 5-17 years in good health and CMV-seronegative. Sequenced: PBMCs. The rearrangement links TRBV6-5 to TRBJ2-7; 8 bases are a match to TRBD1. CDR3 loop: CASSTSIGQGYEQYF. CDR3 DNA sequence: TGTGCCAGCAGTACCTCAATAGGACAGGGCTACGAGCAGTACTTC.